Each of the 32 T cell receptor beta chains below was sequenced from the same sample in a study of cytomegalovirus exposure and HLA in healthy donors. The PCR contained 60 Vbeta and 13 Jbeta primers. TCRdb keeps only in-frame clones here, not all; method: immunoSEQ multiplex PCR. The repertoire holds under 200,000 clones, with more than 75% as singletons. Sequences were obtained from PBMCs. Source of these receptors: a male donor in good health and CMV-seropositive.

The chain carries TRBV18 and TRBJ1-2; 9 positions match TRBD1. CDR1 KGHSH and CDR2 LQKENI come from the germline V gene. CDR3 length: 14 amino acids. The trim removed 3 bases at V and 4 bases at J, leaving 3 bases unmatched. The CDR3 DNA is TGTGCCAGCTCACCCCCGGGACAGGGCTATGGCTACACCTTC. The encoded protein is CASSPPGQGYGYTF.

The chain is built from TRBV16 and TRBJ1-5, with 10 bases aligning to TRBD1. Germline assignment: CDR1 KGHSY and CDR2 FQNENV. J gave up 5 bases and V 1 base, and 2 bases lay outside the gene matches. The CDR3 runs to 15 residues. The CDR3 protein is CASSQYGQGDQPQHF. CDR3 coding DNA: TGTGCCAGCAGCCAATATGGACAGGGGGATCAGCCCCAGCATTTT.

Remarks on this clone: A junction boundary mismatches the germline segment, possibly from a read error. V and J are TRBV10-3 and TRBJ2-6, with no clear D. CDR3 length: 18 amino acids. From germline, CDR1 is ENHRY and CDR2 SYGVKD. The CDR3 is CAISESGLLLSRANVLTF. CDR3 sequence (DNA): TGTGCCATCAGTGAGTCCGGATTACTACTCTCTAGGGCCAACGTCCTGACTTTC.

The chain employs TRBV6-5 and TRBJ2-5; weak D call: TRBD2 (6 bases). Germline V lookup: CDR1 MNHEY, CDR2 SVGAGI. V lost 10 bases to trimming and J lost 5 bases, with 17 bases between them. The CDR3 spans 13 residues. This CDR3 reads CATGRAAGETQYF. As DNA, the CDR3 is TGTGCCACTGGGCGAGCGGCGGGGGAGACCCAGTACTTC.

V usage is TRBV25-1 and J usage is TRBJ2-7; 9 bases are a match to TRBD1. Germline values: CDR1 MGHDK, CDR2 SYGVNS. J lost 7 bases, V lost 6 bases, and 13 bases had no gene match. The CDR3 consists of 15 residues. This chain's CDR3 is CASRRAGTGYEEQYF. The CDR3 DNA reads as TGTGCCAGCAGACGGGCCGGGACAGGGTACGAAGAGCAGTACTTC.

The V call is TRBV21-1, the J call TRBJ2-7; TRBD1 is the table's D call, not checked against the DNA. TRBV21-1 is designated a pseudogene. This CDR3 contains 12 residues. The CDR3 loop is CASSKPTQGQYF. The CDR3 DNA is TGTGCCAGCAGCAAACCCACGCAGGGGCAGTACTTC.

The V gene is TRBV6-5, the J gene TRBJ2-7, with D maybe TRBD1 (6 bases). Germline V CDR1 and CDR2: MNHEY, SVGAGI. The CDR3 consists of 13 residues. V lost 6 bases to trimming and J lost 7 bases, with 16 bases between them. CDR3 in amino acids: CASRDSLSREQYF. The CDR3 DNA sequence: TGTGCCAGCAGGGACAGCTTATCTCGAGAGCAGTACTTC.

This clone was observed once. An end of the junction does not agree with germline; a read error may underlie this. The chain couples TRBV7-9 to TRBJ1-1; D may be TRBD1 (5 bases). The CDR3 contains 14 residues. Germline V lookup: CDR1 SEHNR, CDR2 FQNEAQ (reference sequence). CDR3 DNA: TGTGCCTGCAGCTTAGCCGGGACTAGGGCTGAAGCTTTCTTT. Translated, it gives CACSLAGTRAEAFF.

This clone was observed a single time. The chain is built from TRBV29-1 and TRBJ1-5; D is perhaps TRBD1 (6 bases). Germline assignment: CDR1 SQVTM and CDR2 ANQGSEA. Trimming stripped 7 bases from V and 2 bases from J, with 12 bases between. The CDR3 spans 13 residues. This CDR3 reads CSAGETGNQPQHF. CDR3 DNA: TGCAGCGCAGGGGAGACGGGCAATCAGCCCCAGCATTTT. Full variable domain (outside the CDR3, taken from reference TRBV29-1 and TRBJ1-5): SAVISQKPSRDICQRGTSLTIQCQVDSQVTMMFWYRQQPGQSLTLIATANQGSEATYESGFVIDKFPISRPNLTFSTLTVSNMSPEDSSIYLCSAGETGNQPQHFGDGTRLSIL.

Only a few counts were recorded for this clone. The chain couples TRBV18 to TRBJ1-2; D might be TRBD1 (6 bases). The CDR3 extends over 15 amino acids. Trimming pared 3 bases from V and 2 bases from J, leaving 13 bases between. Germline assignment: CDR1 KGHSH and CDR2 LQKENI. The CDR3 loop reads CASSPIGQQNYGYTF. The CDR3 DNA sequence: TGTGCCAGCTCACCGATCGGACAGCAAAACTATGGCTACACCTTC. The full variable domain, its missing parts supplied by reference TRBV18 and TRBJ1-2, is NAGVMQNPRHLVRRRGQEARLRCSPMKGHSHVYWYRQLPEEGLKFMVYLQKENIIDESGMPKERFSAEFPKEGPSILRIQQVVRGDSAAYFCASSPIGQQNYGYTFGSGTRLTVV.

The chain is built from TRBV7-3 and TRBJ1-2, with 7 positions matching TRBD1. Per the germline V gene, CDR1 is SGHTA and CDR2 is FQGTGA. CDR3 size: 13 residues. The junction had 4 bases not matched to a gene; V was cut back by 5 bases and J by 4 bases. CDR3 in amino acids: CASSPTGRYGYTF. The CDR3 region has the DNA TGTGCCAGCAGCCCGACAGGGCGCTATGGCTACACCTTC.

The V gene is TRBV4-1, the J gene TRBJ2-7; TRBD1 aligns across 10 bases. The CDR3 has 16 residues. Germline V gene data show CDR1 as MGHRA and CDR2 as YSYEKL. The V and J ends lost 1 base and 7 bases, in that order; junction bases with no gene match: 10. The CDR3, as DNA: TGCGCCAGCAGCCAAGGACCCGGGACAGGGGCCCCTGAGCAGTACTTC. It yields the protein CASSQGPGTGAPEQYF.

The chain joins TRBV7-2 to TRBJ1-1; weak D call: TRBD1 (5 bases). The CDR3 sequence is 12 residues long. Germline lookup yields CDR1 SGHTA and CDR2 FQGNSA. V lost 1 base and J 8 bases, leaving 8 bases between the germline ends. CDR3 nucleotides: TGTGCCAGCAGCTTAGGGGGGGGAGAAGCTTTCTTT. It translates to CASSLGGGEAFF.

The count of this clone is one. This chain joins TRBV18 and TRBJ2-7; D might be TRBD2 (7 bases). Germline CDR1 and CDR2: KGHSH and LQKENI. The length of the CDR3 is 15 residues. V lost 6 bases and J lost 5, with 20 bases in between. CDR3 region: CASSLGQGGEHEQYF. CDR3 DNA: TGTGCCAGCTCCCTTGGACAAGGGGGGGAACACGAGCAGTACTTC.

The J gene is TRBJ1-1, the V gene TRBV5-3; D unresolved. TRBV5-3 is an ORF, with its function uncertain. V lost 7 bases and J 1 base, leaving 8 bases between the germline ends. This CDR3 region has 12 residues. In DNA, the CDR3 is TGTGCCAGAGCCCCAGGGAACACTGAAGCTTTCTTT. Encoded protein: CARAPGNTEAFF.

This clone has a single count. The V call is TRBV6-5, the J call TRBJ1-1; D is perhaps TRBD1 (5 bases). The CDR3 spans 13 residues. Germline V gene sequence: CDR1 MNHEY, CDR2 SVGAGI. Trimming stripped 6 bases from V and 2 bases from J, with 10 bases between. CDR3 bases: TGTGCCAGCAGCCCCGACAGTAACACTGAAGCTTTCTTT. As protein: CASSPDSNTEAFF.

The chain joins TRBV10-3 to TRBJ2-7; TRBD1 aligns across 7 bases. There are 16 residues in the CDR3. CDR1 is ENHRY and CDR2 is SYGVKD in the germline V gene. J was trimmed by 0 bases and V by 2 bases; bases with no gene match: 7. The CDR3 spells CAISERATGVSYEQYF. CDR3 DNA sequence: TGTGCCATCAGTGAGAGGGCTACAGGGGTCTCCTACGAGCAGTACTTC.

The rearrangement links TRBV9 to TRBJ2-2; 7 bases agree with TRBD2. This CDR3 has 16 residues. Germline V gene sequence: CDR1 SGDLS, CDR2 YYNGEE. V shed 1 base, J shed 5 bases, and the junction held 8 bases outside the gene matches. The CDR3 DNA is TGTGCCAGCAGCGTATCTGGGAGGGAGAAGACCGGGGAGCTGTTTTTT. Protein: CASSVSGREKTGELFF.

The rearrangement joins TRBV11-3 to TRBJ2-1, with D hard to call. The germline V gene encodes CDR1 SGHNT and CDR2 YENEEA. The CDR3 is made up of 13 amino acids. The V and J ends lost 1 base and 6 bases respectively, with 7 bases between them. The CDR3 protein is CASSLGGTNEQFF. The CDR3 region has the DNA TGTGCCAGCAGCTTAGGCGGTACCAATGAGCAGTTCTTC.

V and J are TRBV7-3 and TRBJ2-6; a weak D match, TRBD2 (5 bases). V was clipped by 2 bases and J by 0 bases, with 5 bases between them. This CDR3 spans 15 amino acids. CDR1 is SGHTA, CDR2 FQGTGA, per germline. CDR3: CASSLAGSGANVLTF. DNA of the CDR3: TGTGCCAGCAGCTTAGCGGGCTCTGGGGCCAACGTCCTGACTTTC.

The chain uses TRBV7-9 and TRBJ2-1; the match to TRBD1 covers 9 bases. V gave up 5 bases and J gave up 0 bases; unmatched junction bases: 8. This CDR3 has 17 amino acids. Germline CDR1 reads SEHNR; CDR2 reads FQNEAQ (reference sequence). CDR3 sequence (DNA): TGTGCCAGCAGCCTCTCCGGGACAGGGACCTCCTACAATGAGCAGTTCTTC. Amino acid sequence: CASSLSGTGTSYNEQFF.

The rearrangement joins TRBV6-6 to TRBJ1-4, with TRBD1 matching 9 bases. There are 13 residues in the CDR3. Germline V gene lookup returns CDR1 MNHNY and CDR2 SVGAGI (reference sequence). V dropped 5 bases and J dropped 8; count of bases not matched to a gene: 3. Here the CDR3 reads CASSPGTGEKLFF. In nucleotides, the CDR3 is TGTGCCAGCAGTCCAGGGACAGGGGAAAAACTGTTTTTT.

The chain couples TRBV19 to TRBJ1-2; TRBD1 matches 7 bases. Germline V lookup: CDR1 LNHDA, CDR2 SQIVND (reference sequence). The CDR3 contains 13 residues. V trimming: 5 bases; J trimming: 2 bases; junction bases outside the gene matches: 2. This CDR3 is CASSPQGNYGYTF. The CDR3 DNA sequence: TGTGCCAGTAGTCCACAGGGGAACTATGGCTACACCTTC. The whole variable domain, remainder taken from reference TRBV19 and TRBJ1-2, is DGGITQSPKYLFRKEGQNVTLSCEQNLNHDAMYWYRQDPGQGLRLIYYSQIVNDFQKGDIAEGYSVSREKKESFPLTVTSAQKNPTAFYLCASSPQGNYGYTFGSGTRLTVV.

The rearrangement links TRBV5-1 to TRBJ1-2; D ambiguous. V was pared by 0 bases and J by 4 bases, with 13 bases between. CDR3 length: 15 residues. The germline V gene has CDR1 SGHRS and CDR2 YFSETQ. CDR3: CASSLDLAVVYGYTF. CDR3 coding DNA: TGCGCCAGCAGCTTGGACCTCGCGGTCGTCTATGGCTACACCTTC.

The chain recombines TRBV7-2 with TRBJ1-1, with TRBD1 as a possible D gene (5 bases). V was pared by 1 base and J by 1 base, with 16 bases between. Germline lookup yields CDR1 SGHTA and CDR2 FQGNSA. The CDR3 is 17 amino acids. The CDR3 bases are TGTGCCAGCAGCTTAGTAGCGGGGGTGGGGCGGAACACTGAAGCTTTCTTT. Translation gives CASSLVAGVGRNTEAFF. Looking up the rest from reference TRBV7-2 and TRBJ1-1 gives the full variable domain: GAGVSQSPSNKVTEKGKDVELRCDPISGHTALYWYRQSLGQGLEFLIYFQGNSAPDKSGLPSDRFSAERTGGSVSTLTIQRTQQEDSAVYLCASSLVAGVGRNTEAFFGQGTRLTVV.

Note on this clone: The junction does not match germline at one end; this may be a read error. The chain uses TRBV6-5 and TRBJ2-1, with D perhaps matching TRBD1 (5 bases). The CDR3 runs 13 residues. Looked up from germline, CDR1 is MNHEY and CDR2 is SVGAGI. CDR3 sequence: CACSYDGAGEQFF. CDR3 coding DNA: TGTGCCTGCAGTTACGATGGGGCCGGTGAGCAGTTCTTC.

This clone was detected a few times. The chain couples TRBV7-2 to TRBJ2-7; D is perhaps TRBD1 (6 bases). This CDR3 spans 15 amino acids. CDR1 SGHTA and CDR2 FQGNSA come from the germline V gene. Trimming took off 5 bases at V and 6 bases at J, with 20 bases between the two ends. The CDR3 DNA is TGTGCCAGCAGCCCAGGGGCGGAAAAGGGACGCGAGCAGTACTTC. It yields the protein CASSPGAEKGREQYF.

This clone was detected once. The chain couples TRBV6-5 to TRBJ1-3; D gene ambiguous. CDR1 and CDR2 from the germline V gene are MNHEY and SVGAGI. The CDR3 is made up of 16 amino acids. Trimming left V 0 bases short and J 3 bases short, with 12 bases between. The CDR3 nucleotides read TGTGCCAGCAGTTACTCGCCGGCGGTGGGTGGAAACACCATATATTTT. This translates into CASSYSPAVGGNTIYF.

The chain recombines TRBV7-2 with TRBJ1-5, with D possibly being TRBD1 (6 bases). With 0 bases removed from V and 6 bases from J, the gap between germline ends came to 12 bases. Per germline, CDR1 SGHTA and CDR2 FQGNSA. The CDR3 is made up of 15 amino acids. In DNA, the CDR3 is TGTGCCAGCAGCTTAGCTGGGGCAGGGGTTCAGCCCCAGCATTTT. It codes for CASSLAGAGVQPQHF.

V and J are TRBV30 and TRBJ2-5; TRBD2 might be the D (6 bases). There are 18 residues in the CDR3. The germline V and J ends were trimmed by 2 bases and 5 bases, with 27 bases remaining between them. From germline, CDR1 is GTSNPN and CDR2 SVGIG (reference sequence). Written as DNA, the CDR3 is TGTGCCTGGAGTCAGGCAGGGTTTGGGGGAGGCGGAGGGGAGACCCAGTACTTC. This codes for CAWSQAGFGGGGGETQYF. The complete variable domain, with remaining parts taken from reference TRBV30 and TRBJ2-5, reads SQTIHQWPATLVQPVGSPLSLECTVEGTSNPNLYWYRQAAGRGLQLLFYSVGIGQISSEVPQNLSASRPQDRQFILSSKKLLLSDSGFYLCAWSQAGFGGGGGETQYFGPGTRLLVL.

J is TRBJ2-7 and V is TRBV7-3; 11 positions agree with TRBD2. Trimming removed 5 bases from V and 5 bases from J; junction bases left unmatched: 5. From germline, CDR1 is SGHTA and CDR2 FQGTGA. The CDR3 extends over 14 amino acids. CDR3 bases: TGTGCCAGCAGCCTAGCGGGAGGCCTCCACGAGCAGTACTTC. Protein: CASSLAGGLHEQYF.

The chain recombines TRBV10-3 with TRBJ2-1; the match to TRBD1 covers 9 bases. CDR1 and CDR2 (germline): ENHRY, SYGVKD. The CDR3 contains 16 residues. The J segment lost 5 bases and the V segment lost 6 bases, leaving 11 bases of the junction unmatched. The CDR3 DNA is TGTGCCATCAGGGAACCCACAGGGGGCGCAAACAATGAGCAGTTCTTC. It specifies CAIREPTGGANNEQFF.